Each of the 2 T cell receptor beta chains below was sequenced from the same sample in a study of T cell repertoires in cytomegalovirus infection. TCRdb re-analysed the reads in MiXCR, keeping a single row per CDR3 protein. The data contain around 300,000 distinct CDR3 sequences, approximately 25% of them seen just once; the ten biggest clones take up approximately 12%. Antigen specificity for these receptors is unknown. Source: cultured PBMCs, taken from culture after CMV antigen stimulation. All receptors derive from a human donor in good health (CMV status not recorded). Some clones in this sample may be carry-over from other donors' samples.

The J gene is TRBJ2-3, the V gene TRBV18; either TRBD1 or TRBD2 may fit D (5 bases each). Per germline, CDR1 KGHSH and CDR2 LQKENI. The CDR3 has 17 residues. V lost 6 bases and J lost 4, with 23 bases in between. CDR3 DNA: TGTGCCAGCTCTCCCGGTGGGGGAGTATTACAGGCAGATACGCAGTATTTT. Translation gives CASSPGGGVLQADTQYF. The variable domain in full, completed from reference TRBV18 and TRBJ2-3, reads NAGVMQNPRHLVRRRGQEARLRCSPMKGHSHVYWYRQLPEEGLKFMVYLQKENIIDESGMPKERFSAEFPKEGPSILRIQQVVRGDSAAYFCASSPGGGVLQADTQYFGPGTRLTVL.

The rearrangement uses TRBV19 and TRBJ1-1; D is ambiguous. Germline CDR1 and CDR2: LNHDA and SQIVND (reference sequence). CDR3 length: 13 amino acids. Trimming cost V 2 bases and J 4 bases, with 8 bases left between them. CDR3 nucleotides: TGTGCCAGTAGTATATTGGGATTCACTGAAGCTTTCTTT. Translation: CASSILGFTEAFF.